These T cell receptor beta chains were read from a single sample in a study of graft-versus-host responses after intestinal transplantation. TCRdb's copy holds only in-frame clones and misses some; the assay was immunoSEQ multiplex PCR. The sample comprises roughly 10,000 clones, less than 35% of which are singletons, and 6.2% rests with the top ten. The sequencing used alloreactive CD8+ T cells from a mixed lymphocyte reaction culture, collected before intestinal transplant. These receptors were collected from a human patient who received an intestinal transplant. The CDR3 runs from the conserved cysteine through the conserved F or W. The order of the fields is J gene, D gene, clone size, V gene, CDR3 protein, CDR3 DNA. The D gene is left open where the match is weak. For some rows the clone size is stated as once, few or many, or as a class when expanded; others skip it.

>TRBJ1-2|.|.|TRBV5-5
CASSLARLEGPSGYTF
TGTGCCAGCAGCTTGGCCCGGCTAGAGGGCCCTTCCGGCTACACCTTC
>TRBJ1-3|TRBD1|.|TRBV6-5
CASTPWGQGRGTIYF
TGTGCCAGCACCCCGTGGGGACAGGGTAGGGGCACCATATATTTT
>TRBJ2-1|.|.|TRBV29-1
CSEQGGSYNEQFF
TGCAGCGAACAGGGCGGCTCCTACAATGAGCAGTTCTTC
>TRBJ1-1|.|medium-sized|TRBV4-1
CASTGGTEAFF
TGCGCCAGCACGGGGGGCACTGAAGCTTTCTTT
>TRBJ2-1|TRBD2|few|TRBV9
CASSDPVGSGARSYNEQFF
TGTGCCAGCAGCGACCCAGTGGGTAGCGGGGCCCGCTCCTACAATGAGCAGTTCTTC
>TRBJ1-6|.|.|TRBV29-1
CSVGWTVNSPLHF
TGCAGCGTTGGTTGGACAGTCAATTCACCCCTCCACTTT
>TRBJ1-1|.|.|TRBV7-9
CASSSSGNTEAFF
TGTGCCAGCAGCTCCTCGGGGAACACTGAAGCTTTCTTT
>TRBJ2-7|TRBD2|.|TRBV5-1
CASSAGLAVFYEQYF
TGCGCCAGCAGCGCTGGACTAGCGGTCTTCTACGAGCAGTACTTC
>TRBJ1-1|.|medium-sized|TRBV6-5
CASSYLQGQNTEAFF
TGTGCCAGCAGTTACTTGCAGGGGCAGAACACTGAAGCTTTCTTT
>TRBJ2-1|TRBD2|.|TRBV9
CASSVAGLVGNEQFF
TGTGCCAGCAGCGTAGCGGGACTAGTGGGTAATGAGCAGTTCTTC
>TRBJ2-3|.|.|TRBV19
CASSLLNREDTQYF
TGTGCCAGTAGTTTATTAAACAGGGAGGATACGCAGTATTTT
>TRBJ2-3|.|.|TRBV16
CASSQPILADTQYF
TGTGCCAGCAGCCAGCCGATACTCGCAGATACGCAGTATTTT
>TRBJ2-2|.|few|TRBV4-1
CASSQVRTTGELFF
TGCGCCAGCAGCCAAGTTCGGACAACGGGGGAGCTGTTTTTT
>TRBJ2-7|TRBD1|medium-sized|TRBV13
CASSLRAGGIHEQYF
TGTGCCAGCAGCTTAAGGGCAGGGGGAATCCACGAGCAGTACTTC
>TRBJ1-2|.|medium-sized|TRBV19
CASSLAGSGYTF
TGTGCCAGTTCCCTGGCGGGGAGCGGCTACACCTTC
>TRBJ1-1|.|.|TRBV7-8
CASSLRRWQVNTEAFF
TGTGCCAGCAGCTTAAGGAGGTGGCAAGTGAACACTGAAGCTTTCTTT
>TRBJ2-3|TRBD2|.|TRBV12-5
CASGLVLAGGPPDTQYF
TGTGCTAGTGGTTTGGTACTAGCGGGGGGGCCCCCAGATACGCAGTATTTT
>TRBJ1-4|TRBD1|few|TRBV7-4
CASSLDRDVGEKLFF
TGTGCCAGCAGCCTGGACAGGGATGTCGGTGAAAAACTGTTTTTT
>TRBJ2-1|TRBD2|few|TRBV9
CASSPTSGGPNEQFF
TGTGCCAGCAGCCCCACTAGCGGGGGACCCAATGAGCAGTTCTTC
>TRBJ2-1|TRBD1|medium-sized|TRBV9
CASSGGTGAYNEQFF
TGTGCCAGCAGCGGGGGGACAGGGGCCTACAATGAGCAGTTCTTC
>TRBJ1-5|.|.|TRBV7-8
CASSLAFQGYQPQHF
TGTGCCAGCAGCTTAGCTTTTCAGGGTTATCAGCCCCAGCATTTT
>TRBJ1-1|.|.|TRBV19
CASSIGWAEAFF
TGTGCCAGTAGCATCGGGTGGGCTGAAGCTTTCTTT
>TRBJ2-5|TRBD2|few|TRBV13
CASQIGRGSQETQYF
TGTGCCAGTCAAATTGGGCGGGGGAGCCAAGAGACCCAGTACTTC
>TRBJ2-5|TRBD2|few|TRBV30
CAWSSLAGQETQYF
TGTGCCTGGAGCAGCCTAGCGGGACAAGAGACCCAGTACTTC
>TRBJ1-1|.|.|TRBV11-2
CASSLGGIPGAFF
TGTGCCAGCAGCTTAGGAGGGATTCCGGGGGCTTTCTTT
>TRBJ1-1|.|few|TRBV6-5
CASSEPGPSTEAFF
TGTGCCAGCAGTGAGCCCGGCCCTAGCACTGAAGCTTTCTTT